The 16 T cell receptor beta chains reported below all come from one sample, sequenced in a study of T cell changes during pregnancy in multiple sclerosis (dated by TCRdb to between 2018 and 2020). Receptors were amplified or captured by the immunoSEQ multiplex PCR assay. The source is immuneACCESS, and TCRdb retained only in-frame sequences with V and J called. Part of the clones is not carried over; for the studies checked, unresolved V genes explain less than half of this, and the remainder is unexplained. The sample records about 36,000 clones, 85% to 95% of which are singletons. The ten largest clones capture roughly 0.39% of the sample. The sample here was CD4+ T cells from peripheral blood mononuclear cells, taken in the first trimester of pregnancy. Receptors were obtained from a female donor with multiple sclerosis, enrolled in a pregnancy study.

The rearrangement uses TRBV2 and TRBJ2-1; 13 nucleotides agree with TRBD2. Germline lookup yields CDR1 SNHLY and CDR2 FYNNEI. V lost 6 bases, J lost 7 bases, and 6 bases stayed unmatched. This CDR3 is built from 15 residues. The CDR3, as DNA: TGTGCCAGCAGGGACGGGACTAGCGGGATAAATGAGCAGTTCTTC. It is translated as CASRDGTSGINEQFF.

This chain connects TRBV6-1 to TRBJ2-7; D is unclear. Germline V CDR1 and CDR2: MNHNS, SASEGT. The CDR3 covers 13 residues. V was shortened by 2 bases and J by 9 bases, with 14 bases between the two germline ends. The CDR3 region has the DNA TGTGCCAGCAGTGAAATTGGTCCTGGCGGGCAGTACTTC. Translation gives CASSEIGPGGQYF.

This clone was seen just once. This chain uses TRBV29-1 with TRBJ2-5; D not resolved. Germline lookup yields CDR1 SQVTM and CDR2 ANQGSEA. CDR3 size: 12 residues. V was clipped by 7 bases and J by 5 bases, with 14 bases between them. CDR3 in amino acids: CSANDGAETQYF. The CDR3 DNA reads as TGCAGCGCAAATGACGGAGCTGAGACCCAGTACTTC. Looking up the rest from reference TRBV29-1 and TRBJ2-5 gives the full variable domain: SAVISQKPSRDICQRGTSLTIQCQVDSQVTMMFWYRQQPGQSLTLIATANQGSEATYESGFVIDKFPISRPNLTFSTLTVSNMSPEDSSIYLCSANDGAETQYFGPGTRLLVL.

CDR3 region: CARPTSGRFSAGELFF. As DNA, the CDR3 is TGTGCCAGGCCTACTAGCGGGAGGTTTTCCGCCGGGGAGCTGTTTTTT. The chain recombines TRBV7-2 with TRBJ2-2, with 12 bases that match TRBD2. V gave up 9 bases and J gave up 6 bases; unmatched junction bases: 11. The CDR3 is 16 residues long. CDR1 SGHTA and CDR2 FQGNSA come from the germline V gene.

This chain joins TRBV6-1 and TRBJ1-5; a weak D match, TRBD1 (5 bases). V shed 4 bases and J shed 11 bases, with 21 bases lying between them. CDR1 is MNHNS and CDR2 is SASEGT in the germline V gene. CDR3 size: 15 residues. The DNA for the CDR3 is TGTGCCAGCAGTGTTACAGGCAGGAGGGGTGCTGCCCAGCATTTT. It codes for CASSVTGRRGAAQHF.

The chain carries TRBV30 and TRBJ1-3, with a possible D match to TRBD1 (5 bases). V was cut by 2 bases and J by 2 bases, with 16 bases left in between. CDR1 and CDR2 (germline): GTSNPN, SVGIG (reference sequence). The CDR3 loop spans 16 amino acids. The CDR3 nucleotides read TGTGCCTGGAGTTCTGTTTCCGTCAGGGCTGGAAACACCATATATTTT. Translation gives CAWSSVSVRAGNTIYF.

V usage is TRBV28 and J usage is TRBJ2-7, with TRBD2 as a possible D gene (5 bases). V was shortened by 7 bases and J by 3 bases, with 13 bases between the two germline ends. Germline V gives CDR1 MDHEN, CDR2 SYDVKM. The CDR3 is 13 amino acids. The CDR3 spells CASTRPGIYEQYF. The DNA for the CDR3 is TGTGCCAGCACGAGGCCGGGGATCTACGAGCAGTACTTC.

This sequence joins TRBV5-1 and TRBJ2-1; possibly TRBD2 for D (6 bases). This CDR3 contains 15 residues. V was shortened by 0 bases and J by 5 bases, with 12 bases between the two germline ends. CDR1 and CDR2 (germline): SGHRS, YFSETQ. The CDR3 nucleotides read TGCGCCAGCAGCTTGGGGGGGGTCCTGGACAATGAGCAGTTCTTC. Translating gives CASSLGGVLDNEQFF.

J is TRBJ2-7 and V is TRBV4-1, with a weak D call TRBD1 (5 bases). Germline CDR1 reads MGHRA; CDR2 reads YSYEKL. Trimming shortened V by 0 bases and J by 12 bases, and 21 bases separated the two germline ends. The CDR3 has 15 amino acids. The CDR3 reads CASSQESKNYRSAYF. The CDR3 DNA follows: TGCGCCAGCAGCCAAGAATCGAAAAACTACAGGTCAGCGTACTTC.

V gene TRBV29-1 combines with J gene TRBJ2-7, with 8 bases fitting TRBD1. Germline CDR1 reads SQVTM; CDR2 reads ANQGSEA. The V segment lost 3 bases and the J segment 3 bases; nucleotides outside the gene matches: 1. There are 12 residues in the CDR3. The CDR3 DNA reads TGCAGCGTTGACGGGACAGGCTACGAGCAGTACTTC. This translates into CSVDGTGYEQYF.

In this sample, this clone turned up once. This rearrangement joins TRBV7-2 to TRBJ2-2, with TRBD2 as a possible D gene (6 bases). The germline V gene encodes CDR1 SGHTA and CDR2 FQGNSA. The CDR3 is 15 residues long. V lost 1 base, J lost 4 bases, and 10 bases lay in between. DNA of the CDR3: TGTGCCAGCAGCTTAGGACTAGAATTCACCGGGGAGCTGTTTTTT. It codes for CASSLGLEFTGELFF. Drawing the rest from reference TRBV7-2 and TRBJ2-2, the complete variable domain is GAGVSQSPSNKVTEKGKDVELRCDPISGHTALYWYRQSLGQGLEFLIYFQGNSAPDKSGLPSDRFSAERTGGSVSTLTIQRTQQEDSAVYLCASSLGLEFTGELFFGEGSRLTVL.

V usage is TRBV6-5 and J usage is TRBJ2-7; the D gene is possibly TRBD1 (6 bases). The CDR3 runs 13 residues. Per germline, CDR1 MNHEY and CDR2 SVGAGI. V lost 2 bases and J lost 1, with 6 bases in between. In nucleotides, the CDR3 is TGTGCCAGCAGTTACACAGGGTCCTACGAGCAGTACTTC. Amino acid sequence: CASSYTGSYEQYF.

This clone turned up a few times. The chain links TRBV6-4 to TRBJ1-2; a possible D gene is TRBD1 (5 bases). The CDR3 has 12 amino acids. Looked up from germline, CDR1 is MRHNA and CDR2 is SNTAGT. Trimming shortened V by 4 bases and J by 10 bases, and 13 bases separated the two germline ends. CDR3 sequence: CASSAQGLDYTF. The CDR3 DNA follows: TGTGCCAGCAGTGCCCAGGGATTAGACTACACCTTC.

This clone has only one observation. The gene calls are TRBV10-3 and TRBJ1-1; D possibly corresponds to TRBD1 (5 bases). Germline values: CDR1 ENHRY, CDR2 SYGVKD. V dropped 6 bases and J dropped 0 bases, with 14 bases sitting between them. The CDR3 spans 15 residues. The CDR3 DNA reads as TGTGCCATCAGCGTTTTAGGGGTAATGAACACTGAAGCTTTCTTT. Translated: CAISVLGVMNTEAFF.

This clone was recorded once. This chain uses TRBV18 with TRBJ1-4, with 8 bases that match TRBD1. Unmatched junction bases numbered 5, after V lost 3 bases and J lost 5 bases. The V gene's germline CDR1 is KGHSH and CDR2 LQKENI. CDR3 length: 15 residues. Here the CDR3 reads CASSPAGGMNEKLFF. The CDR3 DNA is TGTGCCAGCTCACCCGCAGGGGGCATGAATGAAAAACTGTTTTTT. Supplemented by reference TRBV18 and TRBJ1-4, the full variable domain reads NAGVMQNPRHLVRRRGQEARLRCSPMKGHSHVYWYRQLPEEGLKFMVYLQKENIIDESGMPKERFSAEFPKEGPSILRIQQVVRGDSAAYFCASSPAGGMNEKLFFGSGTQLSVL.

This chain links TRBV4-2 with TRBJ2-2; 7 positions match TRBD2. CDR1 LGHNA and CDR2 YNFKEQ come from the germline V gene. The ends lost 3 bases at V and 1 base at J; junction bases unmatched: 5. This CDR3 is 16 amino acids long. The CDR3 sequence is CASSHMASGNTGELFF. In nucleotides, the CDR3 is TGTGCCAGCAGCCATATGGCTAGCGGGAACACCGGGGAGCTGTTTTTT.